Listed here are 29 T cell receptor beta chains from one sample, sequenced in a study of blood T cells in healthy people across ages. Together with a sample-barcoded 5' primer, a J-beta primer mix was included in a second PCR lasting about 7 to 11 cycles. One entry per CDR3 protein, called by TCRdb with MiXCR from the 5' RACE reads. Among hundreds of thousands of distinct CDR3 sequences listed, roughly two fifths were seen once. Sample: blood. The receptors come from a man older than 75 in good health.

The CDR3 coding sequence is TGTGCCAGCAGCCAAGGGTCTAGCGGGAGGGGCGATACGCAGTATTTT. Translated, it gives CASSQGSSGRGDTQYF. This sequence joins TRBV3-1 and TRBJ2-3; 12 bases fit TRBD2. V was clipped by 1 base and J by 6 bases; unmatched bases: 5. Germline CDR1 reads LGHDT; CDR2 reads YNNKEL (reference sequence). The CDR3 totals 16 residues.

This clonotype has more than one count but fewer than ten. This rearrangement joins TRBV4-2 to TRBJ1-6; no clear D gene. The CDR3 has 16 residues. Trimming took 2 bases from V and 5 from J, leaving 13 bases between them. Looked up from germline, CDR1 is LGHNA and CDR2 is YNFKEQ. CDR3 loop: CASSQQSSRNNSPLHF. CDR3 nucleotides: TGTGCCAGCAGCCAACAATCGAGCAGAAATAATTCACCCCTCCACTTT.

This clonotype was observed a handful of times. The CDR3 spells CASLGQFQETQYF. CDR3 DNA sequence: TGTGCCAGCTTGGGACAGTTCCAAGAGACCCAGTACTTC. The chain combines TRBV6-2 or TRBV6-3 with TRBJ2-5, with 7 bases identical to TRBD1. The V gene's germline CDR1 is MNHEY and CDR2 SVGEGT. The J segment lost 1 base and the V segment lost 8 bases, leaving 4 bases of the junction unmatched. The CDR3 runs to 13 residues.

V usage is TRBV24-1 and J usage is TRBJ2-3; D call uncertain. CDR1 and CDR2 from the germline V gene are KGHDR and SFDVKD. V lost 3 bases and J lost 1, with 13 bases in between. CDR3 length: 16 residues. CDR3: CATSDPTSLGTDTQYF. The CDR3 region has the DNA TGTGCCACCAGTGATCCCACGAGTTTGGGCACAGATACGCAGTATTTT.

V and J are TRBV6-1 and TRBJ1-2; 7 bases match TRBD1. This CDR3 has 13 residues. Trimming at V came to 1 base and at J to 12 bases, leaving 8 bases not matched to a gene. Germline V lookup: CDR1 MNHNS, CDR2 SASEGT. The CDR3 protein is CASSEEATGDHTF. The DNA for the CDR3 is TGTGCCAGCAGTGAAGAAGCCACAGGGGATCACACCTTC.

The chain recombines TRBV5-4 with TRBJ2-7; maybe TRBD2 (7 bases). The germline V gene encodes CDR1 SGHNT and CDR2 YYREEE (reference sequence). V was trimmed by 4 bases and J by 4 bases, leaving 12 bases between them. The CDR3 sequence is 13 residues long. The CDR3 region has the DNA TGTGCCAGCAGCCGGGGGGCAAGGTACGAGCAGTACTTC. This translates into CASSRGARYEQYF.

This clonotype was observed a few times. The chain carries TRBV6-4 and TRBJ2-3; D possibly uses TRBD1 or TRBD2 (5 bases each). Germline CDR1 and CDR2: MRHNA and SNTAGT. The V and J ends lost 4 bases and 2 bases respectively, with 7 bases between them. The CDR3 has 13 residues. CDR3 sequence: CASSGDLTDTQYF. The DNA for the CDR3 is TGTGCCAGCAGTGGGGACCTCACAGATACGCAGTATTTT.

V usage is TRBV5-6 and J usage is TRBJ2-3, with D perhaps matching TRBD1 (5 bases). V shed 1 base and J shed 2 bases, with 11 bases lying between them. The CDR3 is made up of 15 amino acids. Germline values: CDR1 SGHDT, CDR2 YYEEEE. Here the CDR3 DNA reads TGTGCCAGCAGCTTGTCAAGGGGCGCCACAGATACGCAGTATTTT. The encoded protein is CASSLSRGATDTQYF.

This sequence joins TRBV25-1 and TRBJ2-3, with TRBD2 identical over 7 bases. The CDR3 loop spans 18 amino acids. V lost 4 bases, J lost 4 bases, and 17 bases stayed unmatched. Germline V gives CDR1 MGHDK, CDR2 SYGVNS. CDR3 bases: TGTGCCAGCAGTGGAAGTCTTGGGGGGAGGGCCCCCCCAGATACGCAGTATTTT. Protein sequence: CASSGSLGGRAPPDTQYF.

DNA for the CDR3: TGTGCCAATAGTAAACCGGGACAAGTCCAAGAGACCCAGTACTTC. As protein: CANSKPGQVQETQYF. J is TRBJ2-5 and V is TRBV28, with D perhaps matching TRBD1 (6 bases). The CDR3 runs 15 residues. Trimming removed 10 bases at V and 1 base at J, with 19 bases between. Germline V gives CDR1 MDHEN, CDR2 SYDVKM. The whole variable domain, remainder taken from reference TRBV28 and TRBJ2-5, is DVKVTQSSRYLVKRTGEKVFLECVQDMDHENMFWYRQDPGLGLRLIYFSYDVKMKEKGDIPEGYSVSREKKERFSLILESASTNQTSMYLCANSKPGQVQETQYFGPGTRLLVL.

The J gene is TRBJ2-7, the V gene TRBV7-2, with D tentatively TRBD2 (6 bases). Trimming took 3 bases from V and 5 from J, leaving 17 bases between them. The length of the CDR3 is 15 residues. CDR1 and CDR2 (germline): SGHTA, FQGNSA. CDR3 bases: TGTGCCAGCAGCTTCCCCCTTCGCGGGATCGACGAGCAGTACTTC. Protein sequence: CASSFPLRGIDEQYF.

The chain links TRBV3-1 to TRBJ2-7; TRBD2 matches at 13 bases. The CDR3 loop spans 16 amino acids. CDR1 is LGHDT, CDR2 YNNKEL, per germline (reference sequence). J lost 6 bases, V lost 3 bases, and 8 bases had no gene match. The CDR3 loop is CASSHRLAGGYGEQYF. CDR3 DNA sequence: TGTGCCAGCAGCCATCGACTAGCGGGGGGCTACGGCGAGCAGTACTTC.

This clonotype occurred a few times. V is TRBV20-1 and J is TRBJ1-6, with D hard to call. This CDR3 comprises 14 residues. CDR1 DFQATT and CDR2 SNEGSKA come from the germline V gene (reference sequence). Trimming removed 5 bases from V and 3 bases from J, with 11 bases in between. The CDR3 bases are TGCAGTGCTTCCATCGGTGACTATAATTCACCCCTCCACTTT. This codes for CSASIGDYNSPLHF.

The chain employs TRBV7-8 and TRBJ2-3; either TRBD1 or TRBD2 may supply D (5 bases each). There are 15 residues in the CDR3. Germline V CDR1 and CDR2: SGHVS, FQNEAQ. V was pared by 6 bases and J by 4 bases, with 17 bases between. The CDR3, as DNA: TGTGCCAGCAGTGAGGACACTATGAGGGCAGATACGCAGTATTTT. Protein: CASSEDTMRADTQYF.

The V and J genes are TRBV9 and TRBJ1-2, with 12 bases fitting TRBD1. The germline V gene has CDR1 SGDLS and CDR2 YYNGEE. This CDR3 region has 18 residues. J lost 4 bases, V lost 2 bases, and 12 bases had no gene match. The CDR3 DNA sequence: TGTGCCAGCAGCGTCAGCTGGGACAGGGGGCGTATTTCCTATGGCTACACCTTC. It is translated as CASSVSWDRGRISYGYTF.

DNA of the CDR3: TGTGCCAGCAGTTACTACAGAAAATACGAGCAGTACTTC. Translating it yields CASSYYRKYEQYF. The chain joins TRBV6-2 or TRBV6-3 to TRBJ2-1; D not certain. The closer fit of TRBJ2-7 to the DNA end suggests the J call may be wrong. Germline V CDR1 and CDR2: MNHEY, SVGEGT. This CDR3 contains 13 residues.

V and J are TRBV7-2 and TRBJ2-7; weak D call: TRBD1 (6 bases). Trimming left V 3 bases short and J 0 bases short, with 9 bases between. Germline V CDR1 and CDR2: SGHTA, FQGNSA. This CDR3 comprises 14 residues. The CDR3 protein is CASSLGQTSYEQYF. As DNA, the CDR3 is TGTGCCAGCAGCTTGGGACAAACCTCCTACGAGCAGTACTTC.

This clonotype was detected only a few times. The CDR3 bases are TGTGCCAGCAGTCCCCGGAGGGTGGAAGGCTACACCTTC. This codes for CASSPRRVEGYTF. The V gene is TRBV27, the J gene TRBJ1-2, with no clear D. This CDR3 has 13 residues. Germline CDR1 reads MNHEY; CDR2 reads SMNVEV (reference sequence). V lost 5 bases and J lost 8, with 15 bases in between.

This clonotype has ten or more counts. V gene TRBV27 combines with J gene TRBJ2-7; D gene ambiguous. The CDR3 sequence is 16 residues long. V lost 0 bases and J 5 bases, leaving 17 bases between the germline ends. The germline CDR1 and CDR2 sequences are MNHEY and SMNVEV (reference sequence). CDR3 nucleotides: TGTGCCAGCAGTTTATCCCCGGGCAGGCTAGGAAACGAGCAGTACTTC. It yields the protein CASSLSPGRLGNEQYF.

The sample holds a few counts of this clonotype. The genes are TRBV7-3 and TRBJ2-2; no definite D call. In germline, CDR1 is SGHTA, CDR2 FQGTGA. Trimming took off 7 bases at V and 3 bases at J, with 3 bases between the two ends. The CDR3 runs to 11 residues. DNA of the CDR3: TGTGCCAGCAAACACACCGGGGAGCTGTTTTTT. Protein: CASKHTGELFF.

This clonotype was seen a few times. CDR3 protein: CASSSEQGGGEKLFF. The CDR3 coding sequence is TGTGCCAGCAGCAGTGAACAGGGAGGAGGTGAAAAACTGTTTTTT. This sequence joins TRBV5-5 and TRBJ1-4, with a weak D call TRBD1 (6 bases). The CDR3 is made up of 15 amino acids. The V gene's germline CDR1 is SGHKS and CDR2 YYEKEE (reference sequence). Trimming left V 4 bases short and J 7 bases short, with 17 bases between.

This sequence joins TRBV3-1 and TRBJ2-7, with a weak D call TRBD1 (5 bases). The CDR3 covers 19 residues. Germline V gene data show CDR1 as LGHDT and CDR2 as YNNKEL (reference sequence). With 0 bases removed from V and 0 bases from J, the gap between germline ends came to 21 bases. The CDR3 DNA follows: TGTGCCAGCAGCCAAGATGAACAGGCGGTTCCGTTGAGCTCCTACGAGCAGTACTTC. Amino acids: CASSQDEQAVPLSSYEQYF.

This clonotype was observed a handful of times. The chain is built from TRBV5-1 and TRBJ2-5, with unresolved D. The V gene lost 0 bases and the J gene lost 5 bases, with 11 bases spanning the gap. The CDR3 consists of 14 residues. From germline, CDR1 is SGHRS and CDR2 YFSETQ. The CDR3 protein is CASSLGTLHETQYF. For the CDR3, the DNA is TGCGCCAGCAGCTTGGGAACACTTCATGAGACCCAGTACTTC. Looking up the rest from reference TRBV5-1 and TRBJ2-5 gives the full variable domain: KAGVTQTPRYLIKTRGQQVTLSCSPISGHRSVSWYQQTPGQGLQFLFEYFSETQRNKGNFPGRFSGRQFSNSRSEMNVSTLELGDSALYLCASSLGTLHETQYFGPGTRLLVL.

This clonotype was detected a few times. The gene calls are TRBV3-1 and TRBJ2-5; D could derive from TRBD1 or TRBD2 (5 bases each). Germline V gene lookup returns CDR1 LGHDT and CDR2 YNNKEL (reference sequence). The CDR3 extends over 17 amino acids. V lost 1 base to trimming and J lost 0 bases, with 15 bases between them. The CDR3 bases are TGTGCCAGCAGCCAAGGAGAGGGACCCTTGTACCAAGAGACCCAGTACTTC. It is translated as CASSQGEGPLYQETQYF.

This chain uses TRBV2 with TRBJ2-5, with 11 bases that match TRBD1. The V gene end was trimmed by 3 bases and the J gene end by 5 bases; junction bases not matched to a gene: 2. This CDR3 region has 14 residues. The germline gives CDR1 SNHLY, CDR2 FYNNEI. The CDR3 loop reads CASSEDRGPETQYF. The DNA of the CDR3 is TGTGCCAGCAGTGAGGACAGGGGGCCCGAGACCCAGTACTTC.

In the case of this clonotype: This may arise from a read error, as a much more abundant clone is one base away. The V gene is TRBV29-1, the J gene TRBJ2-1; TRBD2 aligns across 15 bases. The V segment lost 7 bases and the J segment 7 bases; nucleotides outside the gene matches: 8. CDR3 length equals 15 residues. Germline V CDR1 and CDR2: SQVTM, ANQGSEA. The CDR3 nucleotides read TGCAGCGGCCGAGGACTAGCGGGAGGGCGGAATGAGCAGTTCTTC. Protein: CSGRGLAGGRNEQFF.

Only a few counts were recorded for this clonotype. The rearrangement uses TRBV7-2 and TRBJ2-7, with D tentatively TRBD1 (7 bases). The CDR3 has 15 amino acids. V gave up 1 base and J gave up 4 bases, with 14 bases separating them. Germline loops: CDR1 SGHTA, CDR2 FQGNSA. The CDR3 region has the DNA TGTGCCAGCAGCTTAGGGAGGGGGCGCCTTTACGAGCAGTACTTC. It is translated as CASSLGRGRLYEQYF.

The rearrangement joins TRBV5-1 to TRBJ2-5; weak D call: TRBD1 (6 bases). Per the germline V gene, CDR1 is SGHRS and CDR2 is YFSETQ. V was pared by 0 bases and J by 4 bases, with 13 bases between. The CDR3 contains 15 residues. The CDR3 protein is CASSLGPRGRETQYF. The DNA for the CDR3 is TGCGCCAGCAGCTTGGGCCCGAGGGGGAGAGAGACCCAGTACTTC.

The CDR3 DNA reads as TGTGCCAGCAAACGACAGTCCACAGATACGCAGTATTTT. Its translation is CASKRQSTDTQYF. The chain uses TRBV6-2 or TRBV6-3 and TRBJ2-3, with D possibly TRBD1 on 5 matching bases. The CDR3 contains 13 residues. The ends were cut back, 7 bases at V and 2 bases at J, with 10 bases in the middle. Germline loops: CDR1 MNHEY, CDR2 SVGEGT.